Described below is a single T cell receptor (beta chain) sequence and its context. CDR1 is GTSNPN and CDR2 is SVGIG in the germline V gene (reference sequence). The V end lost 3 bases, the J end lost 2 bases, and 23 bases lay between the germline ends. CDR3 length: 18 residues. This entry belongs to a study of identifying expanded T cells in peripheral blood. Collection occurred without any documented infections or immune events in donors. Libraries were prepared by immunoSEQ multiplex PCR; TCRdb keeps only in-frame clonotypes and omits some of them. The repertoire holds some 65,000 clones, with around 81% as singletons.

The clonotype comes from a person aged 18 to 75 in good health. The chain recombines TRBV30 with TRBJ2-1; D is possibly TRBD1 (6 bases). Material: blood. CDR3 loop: CAWSGWQGTLSPYNEQFF. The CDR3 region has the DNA TGTGCCTGGAGCGGGTGGCAGGGGACATTGTCTCCCTACAATGAGCAGTTCTTC.